Listed here are 8 T cell receptor beta chains from one sample, sequenced in a study of CD8 T cells in Susac syndrome. An input of about 0.5 to 1 ug of RNA was subjected to reverse transcription using random hexamers. Each CDR3 protein is one row after TCRdb ran MiXCR on the immunoSEQ multiplex PCR reads. The sample lists around 77,000 distinct CDR3 sequences; 96% were seen once. The specimen sequenced was CD4+ T cells from PBMCs. The receptor source for this set is a human donor with multiple sclerosis.

V usage is TRBV9 and J usage is TRBJ2-1; TRBD1 might be the D (6 bases). Trimming removed 3 bases from V and 3 bases from J, with 10 bases in between. The CDR3 runs 14 residues. Germline V gives CDR1 SGDLS, CDR2 YYNGEE. CDR3 nucleotide sequence: TGTGCCAGCAGCGGAGGGGGAAACTACAATGAGCAGTTCTTC. Its translation is CASSGGGNYNEQFF.

The V and J genes are TRBV15 and TRBJ1-4; unclear D gene. The CDR3 runs 14 residues. Germline loops: CDR1 LNHNV, CDR2 YYDKDF (reference sequence). Trimming shortened V by 1 base and J by 8 bases, and 11 bases separated the two germline ends. In nucleotides, the CDR3 is TGTGCCACCAGCAGAGGCCCGGGGTCCGAAAAACTGTTTTTT. Translated, it gives CATSRGPGSEKLFF. The full variable domain, its missing parts supplied by reference TRBV15 and TRBJ1-4, is DAMVIQNPRYQVTQFGKPVTLSCSQTLNHNVMYWYQQKSSQAPKLLFHYYDKDFNNEADTPDNFQSRRPNTSFCFLDIRSPGLGDTAMYLCATSRGPGSEKLFFGSGTQLSVL.

The rearrangement links TRBV20-1 to TRBJ2-3, with 8 bases that match TRBD1. CDR3 length equals 14 residues. Per the germline V gene, CDR1 is DFQATT and CDR2 is SNEGSKA (reference sequence). The ends lost 5 bases at V and 1 base at J; junction bases unmatched: 5. Here the CDR3 DNA reads TGCAGTGCTCTCGGACAGGGCGGCACAGATACGCAGTATTTT. As protein: CSALGQGGTDTQYF.

The chain joins TRBV30 to TRBJ1-5; the D gene is possibly TRBD1 (5 bases). The CDR3 spans 13 residues. V was shortened by 1 base and J by 3 bases, with 7 bases between the two germline ends. Germline V gene data show CDR1 as GTSNPN and CDR2 as SVGIG (reference sequence). DNA of the CDR3: TGTGCCTGGAGTGACAGGTACAATCAGCCCCAGCATTTT. Translating gives CAWSDRYNQPQHF.

The gene calls are TRBV6-2 or TRBV6-3 and TRBJ2-7; TRBD2 matches at 7 bases. Looked up from germline, CDR1 is MNHEY and CDR2 is SVGEGT. The CDR3 is 14 residues long. J lost 0 bases, V lost 6 bases, and 5 bases had no gene match. CDR3 protein: CASRPTGGSYEQYF. CDR3 in DNA: TGTGCCAGCAGACCAACGGGGGGCTCCTACGAGCAGTACTTC.

The chain couples TRBV30 to TRBJ2-5, with D maybe TRBD2 (5 bases). V was cut by 0 bases and J by 5 bases, with 10 bases left in between. CDR1 is GTSNPN and CDR2 is SVGIG in the germline V gene (reference sequence). This CDR3 has 13 amino acids. Here the CDR3 DNA reads TGTGCCTGGAGTGTATTACGAGGGGAGACCCAGTACTTC. Translated, it gives CAWSVLRGETQYF. Using reference TRBV30 and TRBJ2-5 for the parts outside the CDR3, the full variable domain is SQTIHQWPATLVQPVGSPLSLECTVEGTSNPNLYWYRQAAGRGLQLLFYSVGIGQISSEVPQNLSASRPQDRQFILSSKKLLLSDSGFYLCAWSVLRGETQYFGPGTRLLVL.

CDR3 region: CASSLDGMTYEQYF. DNA of the CDR3: TGTGCCAGCAGCTTGGACGGGATGACCTACGAGCAGTACTTC. The J gene is TRBJ2-7, the V gene TRBV5-6; D perhaps matches TRBD2 (5 bases). The length of the CDR3 is 14 residues. The germline V gene encodes CDR1 SGHDT and CDR2 YYEEEE. V lost 0 bases and J lost 2, with 9 bases in between.

This clonotype has a single count. The rearrangement links TRBV28 to TRBJ1-5, with D unresolved. The CDR3 is 13 amino acids. The germline gives CDR1 MDHEN, CDR2 SYDVKM. V was pared by 3 bases and J by 7 bases, with 10 bases between. The DNA for the CDR3 is TGTGCCAGCAGTTTGGTCTCATCCCAGCCCCAGCATTTT. As protein: CASSLVSSQPQHF.